The TCR beta chain described here comes from a study of T-cell reconstitution after alpha-beta-depleted transplantation in children. General study results and limits: Several hundred expanded graft clones reportedly gave rise to the alpha-beta T cells present about two months after transplant. T-cell numbers and diversity, one year after transplant, stemmed largely from T cells that were newly produced.

This CDR3 is built from 14 residues. Germline-derived CDR1 and CDR2 are MDHEN and SYDVKM. V shed 2 bases and J shed 8 bases, with 12 bases lying between them. On this clonotype itself: The antigen is unknown.

The authors prepared the TCRbeta library with unique molecular identifiers. TCRdb itself ran the PCR reads through MiXCR, one entry per CDR3 protein. Of 350,000 to 500,000 distinct CDR3 sequences in the sample, 43% are singletons; the top ten hold 27%. The V and J genes are TRBV28 and TRBJ1-4; no clear D. The sequence was collected from a girl aged 2 to 10 with aplastic anemia, due to receive a stem cell transplant. The specimen was PBMCs, collected before TCRalphabeta/CD19-depleted stem cell transplant. CDR3 amino acids: CASSLGQSFEKLFF. CDR3 DNA: TGTGCCAGCAGTTTAGGCCAAAGCTTCGAAAAACTGTTTTTT.